The following is a T cell receptor beta chain sequence with its context. Its antigen is as yet unknown. This same CDR3 is encoded by further DNA sequences in the sample. This record belongs to a study of T cell responses to AZD1222 COVID-19 vaccine. Findings and limits, study-wide: Mostly white British, mostly female donors; authors suggested clonal diversity may be underestimated.

Trimming took 1 base from V and 1 from J; bases not matched to a gene: 6. The CDR3 runs 16 residues. Germline loops: CDR1 SGHTA, CDR2 FQGNSA. Clones were sequenced by immunoSEQ multiplex PCR, and TCRdb holds only the in-frame ones, with some missing. This sample carries some 100,000 clones, less than 90% of them seen once, and the ten largest clones take about 1.8%. The chain has TRBV7-2 and TRBJ2-5, with 7 bases fitting TRBD2. The receptor comes from an adult in good health. The material was peripheral blood, obtained on day 0 of AZD1222 vaccination. The CDR3 protein is CASSLVVAGAQETQYF. The CDR3 nucleotides are TGTGCCAGCAGCTTAGTTGTAGCGGGCGCCCAAGAGACCCAGTACTTC.